One sample yielded the 2 T cell receptor beta chains listed below, sequenced in a study of blood T cell repertoires in COVID-19. Produced via immunoSEQ multiplex PCR; TCRdb's table is partial and in-frame only. The data contain about 320,000 clones, roughly 89% of them seen just once; the ten biggest clones take up approximately 9%. The material sequenced was PBMCs or T cells enriched from blood (not recorded which). The receptors here all came from a woman younger than 35 who had recovered from COVID-19.

DNA for the CDR3: TGTGCCAGCAGCCAAGGAGCTAGCGGGATCTCGGGGGAGCTGTTTTTT. Translated: CASSQGASGISGELFF. The chain links TRBV4-2 to TRBJ2-2; 9 bases fit TRBD2. This CDR3 region has 16 residues. The J segment lost 8 bases and the V segment lost 1 base, leaving 8 bases of the junction unmatched. Germline loops: CDR1 LGHNA, CDR2 YNFKEQ.

V gene TRBV7-2 combines with J gene TRBJ2-7; 11 bases are shared with TRBD2. Germline loops: CDR1 SGHTA, CDR2 FQGNSA. This CDR3 spans 14 amino acids. J gave up 6 bases and V 4 bases, and 5 bases lay outside the gene matches. Here the CDR3 reads CASSSGLAGLEQYF. The CDR3 coding sequence is TGTGCCAGCAGCTCTGGACTAGCGGGTCTCGAGCAGTACTTC.